One and the same sample provided the 29 T cell receptor beta chains below, sequenced in a study of blood T cells in healthy people across ages. The use of a sample-barcoded 5' primer and a J-beta primer mix characterized a second PCR of roughly 7 to 11 cycles. TCRdb independently ran MiXCR on the 5' RACE reads; one entry per CDR3 protein. The repertoire consists of more than 650,000 distinct CDR3 sequences, with about 26% occurring once and the leading ten covering around 3%. This sample also appeared in a second study, on T cells of mothers and their children.

The specimen was blood. All receptors derive from a boy between 10 and 17 years old in good health.

This clonotype turned up a few times. This rearrangement joins TRBV28 to TRBJ2-5; 12 bases match TRBD2. Germline V lookup: CDR1 MDHEN, CDR2 SYDVKM. V shed 3 bases and J 5 bases; nucleotides not matched to a gene: 4. The CDR3 consists of 15 residues. In DNA, the CDR3 is TGTGCCAGCAGTTTCCTAGCGGGGGGGTGGGAGACCCAGTACTTC. It is translated as CASSFLAGGWETQYF.

The gene calls are TRBV7-9 and TRBJ1-6; D is possibly TRBD1 (6 bases). The CDR3 is 16 amino acids. The germline V and J ends were trimmed by 5 bases and 12 bases, with 23 bases remaining between them. Germline V gene data show CDR1 as SEHNR and CDR2 as FQNEAQ (reference sequence). The CDR3 sequence: CASSLTLIYRAEPLHF. The CDR3, as DNA: TGTGCCAGCAGCCTAACCCTAATTTACAGGGCTGAACCCCTCCACTTT.

This clonotype came up a few times. The chain is built from TRBV25-1 and TRBJ2-7; weak D call: TRBD1 (6 bases). Germline CDR1 and CDR2: MGHDK and SYGVNS. The V end was cut by 2 bases, the J end by 3 bases, with 17 bases between. This CDR3 contains 16 residues. CDR3 nucleotide sequence: TGTGCCAGCAGTGAACCAGGGGCTATGGGAAACTACGAGCAGTACTTC. Amino acids: CASSEPGAMGNYEQYF.

This clonotype was seen repeatedly, ten times or more. The chain carries TRBV28 and TRBJ1-1; no reliable D call. The CDR3 is 13 amino acids. Germline V gene lookup returns CDR1 MDHEN and CDR2 SYDVKM. Trimming removed 5 bases from V and 5 bases from J, with 12 bases in between. Written as DNA, the CDR3 is TGTGCCAGCAGTAAGCAACCGGGGACTGAAGCTTTCTTT. Encoded protein: CASSKQPGTEAFF.

This clonotype was observed a handful of times. The chain joins TRBV10-3 to TRBJ2-7; D uncertain. The germline V gene encodes CDR1 ENHRY and CDR2 SYGVKD. The CDR3 length is 16 residues. Trimming took off 3 bases at V and 0 bases at J, with 15 bases between the two ends. In DNA, the CDR3 is TGTGCCATCAGTGACAGGACCTTTCTAGTCTCCTACGAGCAGTACTTC. It yields the protein CAISDRTFLVSYEQYF.

V gene TRBV12-3 or TRBV12-4 combines with J gene TRBJ2-3; the D is unclear. The CDR3 consists of 15 residues. Trimming removed 2 bases at V and 0 bases at J, with 9 bases between. The CDR3 DNA reads TGTGCCAGCAGTTTATTCCGCCCGAGCACAGATACGCAGTATTTT. It codes for CASSLFRPSTDTQYF.

The chain couples TRBV6-2 or TRBV6-3 to TRBJ1-1; possible D gene TRBD1, 6 bases. CDR3 length equals 16 residues. From germline, CDR1 is MNHEY and CDR2 SVGEGT. V was pared by 5 bases and J by 2 bases, with 18 bases between. CDR3 coding DNA: TGTGCCAGCAGTCGCCGGGGACAAGAGTCTAACACTGAAGCTTTCTTT. It translates to CASSRRGQESNTEAFF.

This rearrangement joins TRBV5-4 to TRBJ1-2; 10 positions agree with TRBD1. V shed 4 bases, J shed 6 bases, and the junction held 3 bases outside the gene matches. CDR3 length: 13 residues. Germline loops: CDR1 SGHNT, CDR2 YYREEE (reference sequence). Written as DNA, the CDR3 is TGTGCCAGCAGCGAGACAGGGGGCGATGGCTACACCTTC. Amino acids: CASSETGGDGYTF.

A few counts support this clonotype. V gene TRBV10-3 combines with J gene TRBJ2-4; D possibly matches TRBD1 or TRBD2 (5 bases each). CDR3 length equals 14 residues. Germline CDR1 reads ENHRY; CDR2 reads SYGVKD. V was cut by 5 bases and J by 4 bases, with 12 bases left in between. The CDR3 region has the DNA TGTGCCATCAGTCCGGGTGGGGGTAAAAACATTCAGTACTTC. Protein: CAISPGGGKNIQYF.

The V gene is TRBV9, the J gene TRBJ2-3; D gene unclear. CDR1 is SGDLS and CDR2 is YYNGEE in the germline V gene. The CDR3 length is 14 residues. V gave up 0 bases and J gave up 2 bases, with 7 bases separating them. The CDR3 spells CASSVDPTTDTQYF. The DNA of the CDR3 is TGTGCCAGCAGCGTAGACCCAACCACAGATACGCAGTATTTT.

The chain has TRBV20-1 and TRBJ2-5; possibly TRBD1 for D (6 bases). The CDR3 has 14 residues. Germline CDR1 and CDR2: DFQATT and SNEGSKA (reference sequence). Between the trimmed V and J ends, which lost 0 bases and 4 bases, there was a span of 12 bases. The CDR3 loop reads CSARDPGRGETQYF. The DNA for the CDR3 is TGCAGTGCTAGAGATCCGGGCAGGGGAGAGACCCAGTACTTC.

The rearrangement uses TRBV12-3 or TRBV12-4 and TRBJ1-2; D might be TRBD1 (6 bases). The V gene lost 4 bases and the J gene lost 8 bases, with 14 bases spanning the gap. This CDR3 is 13 amino acids long. The CDR3 DNA is TGTGCCAGCAGTTCAGGGGTTCTAGGAGGCTACACCTTC. This sequence encodes CASSSGVLGGYTF.

The chain has TRBV21-1 and TRBJ2-6; TRBD2, the table's D call, was not compared with the DNA. TRBV21-1 is given as a pseudogene. The CDR3 totals 17 residues. DNA for the CDR3: TGTGCCAGCCGAGGTAGCAGGGATGGAACTGGGGCCAACGTCCTGACTTTC. This encodes CASRGSRDGTGANVLTF.

In its sample, this clonotype was seen a few times. This chain connects TRBV20-1 to TRBJ2-1, with 13 bases identical to TRBD2. V trimming: 6 bases; J trimming: 5 bases; junction bases outside the gene matches: 4. CDR3 length equals 14 residues. Germline-derived CDR1 and CDR2 are DFQATT and SNEGSKA (reference sequence). The CDR3 loop reads CSAGGLAGDNEQFF. The CDR3 coding sequence is TGCAGTGCGGGAGGACTAGCGGGGGACAATGAGCAGTTCTTC.

This clonotype was detected only a few times. The chain recombines TRBV7-2 with TRBJ2-5; 7 nucleotides match TRBD1. CDR3 length: 13 amino acids. The germline CDR1 and CDR2 sequences are SGHTA and FQGNSA. V was clipped by 5 bases and J by 4 bases; unmatched bases: 4. For the CDR3, the DNA is TGTGCCAGCAGCGGCCGACAGGGAGAGACCCAGTACTTC. This gives the protein CASSGRQGETQYF.

The CDR3 DNA reads as TGTGCCAGCACTTCGGGAAGGGATAGAACCATATATTTT. Amino acids: CASTSGRDRTIYF. V usage is TRBV12-3 or TRBV12-4 and J usage is TRBJ1-3; D unresolved. V lost 7 bases and J lost 10, with 17 bases in between. This CDR3 is built from 13 residues.

In its sample, this clonotype was seen a few times. The J gene is TRBJ2-5, the V gene TRBV30, with D perhaps matching TRBD2 (7 bases). The J call may be wrong; the DNA end is better matched by TRBJ2-1. There are 13 residues in the CDR3. CDR1 and CDR2 (germline): GTSNPN, SVGIG (reference sequence). The CDR3 region has the DNA TGTGCCTGGAGTTACGGGGGGCCCAATGAGCAGTTCTTC. As protein: CAWSYGGPNEQFF.

V and J are TRBV7-9 and TRBJ2-2; D perhaps matches TRBD2 (6 bases). The germline gives CDR1 SEHNR, CDR2 FQNEAQ (reference sequence). There are 10 residues in the CDR3. V shed 10 bases and J shed 17 bases, with 17 bases lying between them. DNA for the CDR3: TGTGCCACTAGGAGGGACCCCCTTTTTTTT. Its translation is CATRRDPLFF.

This clonotype has ten or more counts. At one of its ends the junction is not consistent with the germline gene, which may arise from a read error. V and J are TRBV5-1 and TRBJ1-4; D may be TRBD1 (6 bases). The CDR3 has 14 amino acids. Germline lookup yields CDR1 SGHRS and CDR2 YFSETQ. Here the CDR3 DNA reads TGTGCCAGCAGTTCCGGACAGCCTAATGAAAAACTGTTTTTT. This sequence encodes CASSSGQPNEKLFF.

The chain couples TRBV18 to TRBJ2-7; D may be TRBD2 (5 bases). Germline V gives CDR1 KGHSH, CDR2 LQKENI. This CDR3 is built from 13 residues. Deletions cut 3 bases from V and 5 bases from J, with 11 bases between. This CDR3 reads CASSPEELDEQYF. The CDR3 coding sequence is TGTGCCAGCTCACCGGAGGAACTGGACGAGCAGTACTTC.

This clonotype showed up just a few times. The gene calls are TRBV5-1 and TRBJ1-1; a weak D match, TRBD1 (6 bases). Germline V gives CDR1 SGHRS, CDR2 YFSETQ. The CDR3 spans 15 residues. Trimming left V 2 bases short and J 2 bases short, with 13 bases between. The DNA for the CDR3 is TGCGCCAGCAGCTTCCGCGGGGGCCCTAACACTGAAGCTTTCTTT. As protein: CASSFRGGPNTEAFF.

The V call is TRBV5-1, the J call TRBJ2-4, with unresolved D. The CDR3 runs 15 residues. Trimming pared 8 bases from V and 0 bases from J, leaving 15 bases between. Looked up from germline, CDR1 is SGHRS and CDR2 is YFSETQ. CDR3 sequence (DNA): TGCGCCAGTCAGCCCACAGTTCTAGCCAAAAACATTCAGTACTTC. This encodes CASQPTVLAKNIQYF.

The V call is TRBV5-1, the J call TRBJ2-1; no clear D gene. This CDR3 region has 15 residues. The germline V gene has CDR1 SGHRS and CDR2 YFSETQ. V was pared by 0 bases and J by 2 bases, with 9 bases between. The CDR3 sequence: CASSLEGDPYNEQFF. In nucleotides, the CDR3 is TGCGCCAGCAGCTTGGAAGGCGACCCCTACAATGAGCAGTTCTTC.

There are a few counts of this clonotype. This chain uses TRBV12-3 or TRBV12-4 with TRBJ2-4; no reliable D call. The CDR3 spans 16 residues. Trimming removed 2 bases from V and 0 bases from J, with 11 bases in between. Here the CDR3 DNA reads TGTGCCAGCAGTTTAAGGCAGCAGCTAGCCAAAAACATTCAGTACTTC. This encodes CASSLRQQLAKNIQYF.

This clonotype turned up a few times. This chain uses TRBV25-1 with TRBJ1-1; possibly TRBD1 for D (5 bases). Germline assignment: CDR1 MGHDK and CDR2 SYGVNS. The CDR3 has 12 amino acids. The V and J ends lost 7 bases and 6 bases respectively, with 12 bases between them. The chain's CDR3 is CASKYGGAEAFF. CDR3 DNA sequence: TGTGCCAGCAAGTACGGGGGGGCTGAAGCTTTCTTT.

This clonotype was detected a few times. The V gene is TRBV3-1, the J gene TRBJ1-1; D remains unclear. Germline CDR1 LGHDT, CDR2 YNNKEL (reference sequence). The CDR3 is 14 residues long. Trimming stripped 2 bases from V and 4 bases from J, with 11 bases between. The CDR3 loop is CASSQRVSGTEAFF. CDR3 nucleotide sequence: TGTGCCAGCAGCCAAAGGGTGAGTGGCACTGAAGCTTTCTTT. The full variable domain, completed using reference TRBV3-1 and TRBJ1-1, is DTAVSQTPKYLVTQMGNDKSIKCEQNLGHDTMYWYKQDSKKFLKIMFSYNNKELIINETVPNRFSPKSPDKAHLNLHINSLELGDSAVYFCASSQRVSGTEAFFGQGTRLTVV.

The gene calls are TRBV7-9 and TRBJ2-7; D remains unclear. This CDR3 is 15 amino acids long. CDR1 SEHNR and CDR2 FQNEAQ come from the germline V gene (reference sequence). Trimming took off 4 bases at V and 4 bases at J, with 17 bases between the two ends. CDR3 amino acids: CASSSTKGWAYEQYF. In DNA, the CDR3 is TGTGCCAGCAGCTCCACAAAGGGTTGGGCTTACGAGCAGTACTTC.

The genes are TRBV7-9 and TRBJ2-5; 7 bases align to TRBD1. The ends lost 1 base at V and 11 bases at J; junction bases unmatched: 4. CDR3 size: 12 residues. Germline V CDR1 and CDR2: SEHNR, FQNEAQ (reference sequence). CDR3 nucleotide sequence: TGTGCCAGCAGCTTAGAGGGGACAGAGCAGTACTTC. Its protein is CASSLEGTEQYF. Complete variable domain (other parts from reference TRBV7-9 and TRBJ2-5): DTGVSQNPRHKITKRGQNVTFRCDPISEHNRLYWYRQTLGQGPEFLTYFQNEAQLEKSRLLSDRFSAERPKGSFSTLEIQRTEQGDSAMYLCASSLEGTEQYFGPGTRLLVL.

The V gene is TRBV29-1, the J gene TRBJ2-5; possible D gene TRBD2, 5 bases. Germline V lookup: CDR1 SQVTM, CDR2 ANQGSEA. V lost 3 bases and J 3 bases, leaving 17 bases between the germline ends. CDR3 size: 15 residues. The CDR3 bases are TGCAGCGTTGAGTCCCGGACTTTACCCGAAGAGACCCAGTACTTC. Translation gives CSVESRTLPEETQYF. The variable domain in full, with the rest retrieved from reference TRBV29-1 and TRBJ2-5, is SAVISQKPSRDICQRGTSLTIQCQVDSQVTMMFWYRQQPGQSLTLIATANQGSEATYESGFVIDKFPISRPNLTFSTLTVSNMSPEDSSIYLCSVESRTLPEETQYFGPGTRLLVL.